Here is one T cell receptor (beta chain) with its context. Its antigen is unidentified. These data come from a study of T-cell reconstitution after alpha-beta-depleted transplantation in children. General study points: One year after transplant, T-cell counts and diversity came mostly from newly produced T cells. It was reported that alpha-beta T cells came from several hundred expanded graft clones (about two months after transplant).

TCRbeta library preparation incorporated unique molecular identifiers. TCRdb called the PCR reads again in MiXCR, with one record for every CDR3 protein. The sample holds 500,000 or so distinct CDR3 sequences, roughly an eighth seen once. Germline V gene lookup returns CDR1 SGHTA and CDR2 FQGTGA. The CDR3 length is 17 residues. The V segment lost 5 bases and the J segment 5 bases; nucleotides outside the gene matches: 8. The chain has TRBV7-3 and TRBJ2-2, with TRBD2 matching over 13 bases. Specimen: PBMCs, mostly from graft donor cells, collected 180 days after TCRalphabeta/CD19-depleted stem cell transplant. The origin of this receptor is a female patient aged 2 to 10 who had a stem cell transplant for aplastic anemia, so the T cells may come from the graft donor. This CDR3 is CASSQRLAGGGTGELFF. Here the CDR3 DNA reads TGTGCCAGCAGCCAAAGACTAGCGGGAGGAGGAACCGGGGAGCTGTTTTTT.